The clone carrying this T cell receptor beta chain appeared once. Repertoires were generated with immunoSEQ multiplex PCR, while TCRdb's copy carries only in-frame clones and drops some. The sample lists about 41,000 clones; approximately 82% were seen once. V was pared by 8 bases and J by 7 bases, with 12 bases between. CDR3 length equals 12 residues. CDR1 is MDHEN, CDR2 SYDVKM, per germline. The data stem from a study of blood T cell repertoires in COVID-19. The chain carries TRBV28 and TRBJ1-5; D is undetermined. The specimen sequenced was peripheral blood. The sequence came from a woman aged 80 or over with active or convalescent COVID-19. CDR3 bases: TGTGCCAGCGTGGCGGGCCCGCAGCCCCAGCATTTT. It yields the protein CASVAGPQPQHF.